This TCR beta chain originates from a study of cytomegalovirus exposure and HLA in healthy donors. The germline V gene has CDR1 SGHRS and CDR2 YFSETQ. V was clipped by 0 bases and J by 1 base, with 12 bases between them. The CDR3 contains 16 residues. Overall study findings and caveats: It was reported that the classifier diagnosed cytomegalovirus status with high specificity and sensitivity in both the original and validation cohorts.

Details on this clone: What it binds is unknown.

The table came from immunoSEQ multiplex PCR; TCRdb's copy has only in-frame clones and leaves some out. Among about 160,000 clones listed, over 85% were seen once. Sequenced material: PBMCs. V gene TRBV5-1 combines with J gene TRBJ2-3; D unclear. The sequence derives from a woman younger than 30 in good health and CMV-seropositive. The CDR3 loop is CASSLESRTGTDTQYF. The CDR3 coding sequence is TGCGCCAGCAGCTTGGAGTCTAGAACCGGCACAGATACGCAGTATTTT.